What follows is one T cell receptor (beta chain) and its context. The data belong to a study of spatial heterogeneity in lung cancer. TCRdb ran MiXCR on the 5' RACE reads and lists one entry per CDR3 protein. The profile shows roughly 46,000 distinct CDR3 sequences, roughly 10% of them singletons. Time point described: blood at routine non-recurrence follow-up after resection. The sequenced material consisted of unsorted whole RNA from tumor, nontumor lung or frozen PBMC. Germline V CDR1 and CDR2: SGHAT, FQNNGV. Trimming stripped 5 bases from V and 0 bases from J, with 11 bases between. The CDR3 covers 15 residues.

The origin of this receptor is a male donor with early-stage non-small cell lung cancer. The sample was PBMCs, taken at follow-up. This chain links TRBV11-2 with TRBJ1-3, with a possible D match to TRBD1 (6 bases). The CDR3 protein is CASSQQGYSGNTIYF. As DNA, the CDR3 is TGTGCCAGCAGCCAACAGGGATACTCTGGAAACACCATATATTTT.